These 25 T cell receptor beta chains originate from one sample sequenced in a study of control samples from healthy donors and cancer patients (dated by TCRdb to the early 2020s). The library came from the immunoSEQ multiplex PCR assay. The table was pulled from immuneACCESS by TCRdb, which kept in-frame rearrangements only. Such tables lose some clones; where checked, under half of the loss comes from unresolved V genes, and the rest has no known cause. This sample is represented by more than 75,000 clones; about 90% of them were singletons. The top ten hold about 1.9% of the sample. The sequenced sample was PBMCs. These receptors were taken from a woman in her sixties or seventies with head and neck cancer.

J is TRBJ2-7 and V is TRBV18; weak D call: TRBD1 (6 bases). This CDR3 comprises 15 residues. Trimming took off 3 bases at V and 1 base at J, with 13 bases between the two ends. The germline CDR1 and CDR2 sequences are KGHSH and LQKENI. This CDR3 reads CASSPWTERSYEQYF. In nucleotides, the CDR3 is TGTGCCAGCTCACCTTGGACAGAGCGTTCCTACGAGCAGTACTTC.

The CDR3 DNA sequence: TGCAGCGACCGACTAGCGGGAGTGGAGACCCAGTACTTC. Protein product: CSDRLAGVETQYF. This sequence joins TRBV29-1 and TRBJ2-5, with 12 bases that match TRBD2. The CDR3 runs 13 residues. Trimming removed 7 bases from V and 5 bases from J; junction bases left unmatched: 5. Germline loops: CDR1 SQVTM, CDR2 ANQGSEA.

This clone was seen a few times. The chain couples TRBV9 to TRBJ2-4; the match to TRBD1 covers 8 bases. The trim removed 3 bases at V and 7 bases at J, leaving 9 bases unmatched. The CDR3 runs to 15 residues. Germline values: CDR1 SGDLS, CDR2 YYNGEE. CDR3 nucleotide sequence: TGTGCCAGCAGCGCCGGACAGGGAAGAAGTAACATTCAGTACTTC. This encodes CASSAGQGRSNIQYF.

V and J are TRBV6-5 and TRBJ2-7; D may be TRBD1 (5 bases). Germline V gene data show CDR1 as MNHEY and CDR2 as SVGAGI. This CDR3 has 11 amino acids. V was pared by 6 bases and J by 3 bases, with 6 bases between. CDR3 bases: TGTGCCAGCAGAGACAGCTACGAGCAGTACTTC. Amino acids: CASRDSYEQYF.

The V and J genes are TRBV30 and TRBJ1-5, with a tentative D call TRBD1 (6 bases). CDR3 length: 13 amino acids. Trimming removed 2 bases at V and 6 bases at J, with 11 bases between. CDR1 GTSNPN and CDR2 SVGIG come from the germline V gene (reference sequence). DNA for the CDR3: TGTGCCTGGAGTTACTCGGGGGCTCAGCCCCAGCATTTT. This translates into CAWSYSGAQPQHF.

The chain recombines TRBV7-9 with TRBJ2-3; perhaps D is TRBD1 or TRBD2 (5 bases each). Trimming removed 4 bases from V and 0 bases from J, with 8 bases in between. There are 14 residues in the CDR3. The germline V gene encodes CDR1 SEHNR and CDR2 FQNEAQ (reference sequence). The CDR3 DNA is TGTGCCAGCAGCTGGGGCGGGAGCACAGATACGCAGTATTTT. Amino acids: CASSWGGSTDTQYF.

The chain links TRBV7-8 to TRBJ1-2; no firm D call. Germline loops: CDR1 SGHVS, CDR2 FQNEAQ. Trimming cost V 1 base and J 4 bases, with 7 bases left between them. The CDR3 spans 13 residues. The CDR3 loop reads CASSLEYAYGYTF. The DNA for the CDR3 is TGTGCCAGCAGCTTAGAATATGCCTATGGCTACACCTTC.

The CDR3 DNA reads TGTGCCAGTAGTCCCAGGGGGTTGGGCAATCAGCCCCAGCATTTT. Its translation: CASSPRGLGNQPQHF. V gene TRBV19 combines with J gene TRBJ1-5; 7 bases are a match to TRBD1. The CDR3 extends over 15 amino acids. Germline CDR1 reads LNHDA; CDR2 reads SQIVND (reference sequence). V lost 5 bases to trimming and J lost 2 bases; unmatched junction nucleotides: 6.

The chain couples TRBV9 to TRBJ1-1; D uncertain. The CDR3 extends over 13 amino acids. The germline CDR1 and CDR2 sequences are SGDLS and YYNGEE. V was clipped by 0 bases and J by 2 bases, with 5 bases between them. The CDR3 DNA reads as TGTGCCAGCAGCGTAGAGGGTAACACTGAAGCTTTCTTT. Translation gives CASSVEGNTEAFF.

This sequence joins TRBV29-1 and TRBJ1-3; 8 bases align to TRBD1. CDR1 is SQVTM and CDR2 is ANQGSEA in the germline V gene. V lost 6 bases to trimming and J lost 7 bases; unmatched junction nucleotides: 11. This CDR3 spans 14 amino acids. The CDR3 loop is CSVQLGQGGNTIYF. The CDR3 DNA follows: TGCAGCGTGCAACTTGGACAGGGAGGGAACACCATATATTTT.

This clone was seen a few times. CDR3 loop: CASSLATGVAGNTIYF. Written as DNA, the CDR3 is TGTGCCAGCAGTTTGGCGACAGGGGTGGCTGGAAACACCATATATTTT. This rearrangement joins TRBV28 to TRBJ1-3; 8 positions match TRBD1. This CDR3 has 16 residues. The V and J ends lost 3 bases and 2 bases, in that order; junction bases with no gene match: 6. Germline V gene sequence: CDR1 MDHEN, CDR2 SYDVKM.

The chain recombines TRBV5-1 with TRBJ2-5, with a possible D match to TRBD1 (6 bases). Germline V gene data show CDR1 as SGHRS and CDR2 as YFSETQ. The length of the CDR3 is 15 residues. The V gene lost 0 bases and the J gene lost 2 bases, with 11 bases spanning the gap. The CDR3: CASSLEYRAQETQYF. The CDR3 DNA is TGCGCCAGCAGCTTGGAGTACAGGGCTCAAGAGACCCAGTACTTC.

V usage is TRBV3-1 (or the pseudogene TRBV3-2) and J usage is TRBJ2-1; 9 bases fit TRBD2. Trimming took 0 bases from V and 3 from J; bases not matched to a gene: 6. CDR3 length equals 17 residues. CDR1 is LGHDT, CDR2 YNNKEL, per germline (reference sequence). CDR3 amino acids: CASSQDLGSGSYNEQFF. The CDR3 nucleotides read TGTGCCAGCAGCCAAGATCTGGGTAGCGGGAGCTACAATGAGCAGTTCTTC.

The rearrangement joins TRBV5-1 to TRBJ2-5; 9 bases map to TRBD1. The germline CDR1 and CDR2 sequences are SGHRS and YFSETQ. CDR3 length equals 15 residues. The J segment lost 1 base and the V segment lost 5 bases, leaving 6 bases of the junction unmatched. The CDR3 loop is CASRHPGQGQETQYF. The CDR3 DNA follows: TGCGCCAGCAGGCACCCGGGACAGGGCCAAGAGACCCAGTACTTC.

The DNA of the CDR3 is TGTGCCAGCGCGGGGGGGGCTGACACTGAAGCTTTCTTT. Residues: CASAGGADTEAFF. The chain recombines TRBV2 with TRBJ1-1, with D tentatively TRBD1 (6 bases). CDR3 length equals 13 residues. Per the germline V gene, CDR1 is SNHLY and CDR2 is FYNNEI. V was cut by 8 bases and J by 3 bases, with 13 bases left in between.

This clone has a handful of counts. The chain carries TRBV19 and TRBJ2-7; tentatively, D is TRBD2 (5 bases). The germline V gene has CDR1 LNHDA and CDR2 SQIVND (reference sequence). The CDR3 length is 13 residues. Trimming pared 4 bases from V and 3 bases from J, leaving 10 bases between. CDR3 DNA: TGTGCCAGTAGTAGTGCCGGACTCTACGAGCAGTACTTC. Amino acids: CASSSAGLYEQYF.

As regards this clone: The junction shows a germline mismatch at one end, possibly a read error. This rearrangement joins TRBV5-1 to TRBJ2-3; D uncertain. The CDR3 is 15 residues long. In germline, CDR1 is SGHRS, CDR2 YFSETQ. The CDR3 loop reads CASSLGTASTDTQYF. CDR3 in DNA: TGCGCCAGCAGTTTGGGTACAGCTAGCACAGATACGCAGTATTTT. The full variable domain, completed using reference TRBV5-1 and TRBJ2-3, is KAGVTQTPRYLIKTRGQQVTLSCSPISGHRSVSWYQQTPGQGLQFLFEYFSETQRNKGNFPGRFSGRQFSNSRSEMNVSTLELGDSALYLCASSLGTASTDTQYFGPGTRLTVL.

V usage is TRBV7-9 and J usage is TRBJ2-5; the D is unclear. The V end lost 5 bases, the J end lost 4 bases, and 5 bases lay between the germline ends. CDR3 length: 11 amino acids. CDR1 is SEHNR, CDR2 FQNEAQ, per germline (reference sequence). CDR3 DNA: TGTGCCAGCAGCCCGTTAGAGACCCAGTACTTC. Translating it yields CASSPLETQYF.

The chain couples TRBV10-3 to TRBJ1-2; D remains unclear. Germline-derived CDR1 and CDR2 are ENHRY and SYGVKD. The CDR3 loop spans 13 amino acids. Trimming took off 7 bases at V and 3 bases at J, with 12 bases between the two ends. As DNA, the CDR3 is TGTGCCATCAATACAGACAACCACTATGGCTACACCTTC. This translates into CAINTDNHYGYTF.

This clone occurred a few times. The chain recombines TRBV11-3 with TRBJ2-2; 7 bases are a match to TRBD2. The CDR3 is 17 residues long. The germline CDR1 and CDR2 sequences are SGHNT and YENEEA. V lost 4 bases to trimming and J lost 1 base; unmatched junction nucleotides: 9. CDR3 sequence reads: CASSWAGDQRNTGELFF. The CDR3 DNA reads as TGTGCCAGCAGCTGGGCGGGGGACCAACGGAACACCGGGGAGCTGTTTTTT.

This sequence joins TRBV7-9 and TRBJ2-1; TRBD2 is a possible D gene (5 bases). This CDR3 has 15 residues. Looked up from germline, CDR1 is SEHNR and CDR2 is FQNEAQ (reference sequence). V gave up 2 bases and J gave up 3 bases, with 11 bases separating them. This CDR3 is CASSLRTRLYNEQFF. The CDR3 bases are TGTGCCAGCAGCTTAAGGACTCGCCTCTACAATGAGCAGTTCTTC.

The chain is built from TRBV7-8 and TRBJ2-4, with 11 nucleotides matching TRBD1. Losses at the gene ends were 0 bases for V and 7 bases for J; bases not matched to a gene: 5. CDR3 length: 16 amino acids. The germline gives CDR1 SGHVS, CDR2 FQNEAQ. The CDR3 region has the DNA TGTGCCAGCAGCTTAGCCAGGACAGGGGGCGTTAACATTCAGTACTTC. It codes for CASSLARTGGVNIQYF.

J is TRBJ2-7 and V is TRBV6-1; no clear D. V lost 0 bases and J lost 4, with 7 bases in between. Germline CDR1 is MNHNS and CDR2 is SASEGT. CDR3 length: 13 amino acids. The CDR3 loop is CASSEAGLYEQYF. The CDR3 nucleotides are TGTGCCAGCAGTGAAGCGGGCCTTTACGAGCAGTACTTC.

In nucleotides, the CDR3 is TGCAGCGTTGAATACGGAGTAGGAGATGGCTACACCTTC. This gives the protein CSVEYGVGDGYTF. The chain combines TRBV29-1 with TRBJ1-2; D gene uncertain. The V end was cut by 2 bases, the J end by 6 bases, with 13 bases between. Germline CDR1 is SQVTM and CDR2 is ANQGSEA. CDR3 size: 13 residues.

The CDR3 DNA sequence: TGTGCCAGGGTTCAGCCTGGGGCCAACGTCCTGACTTTC. It specifies CARVQPGANVLTF. The V gene is TRBV2, the J gene TRBJ2-6; D ambiguous. The CDR3 covers 13 residues. Trimming pared 9 bases from V and 2 bases from J, leaving 8 bases between. Germline-derived CDR1 and CDR2 are SNHLY and FYNNEI. The entire variable domain, with the rest obtained from reference TRBV2 and TRBJ2-6, is as follows: EPEVTQTPSHQVTQMGQEVILRCVPISNHLYFYWYRQILGQKVEFLVSFYNNEISEKSEIFDDQFSVERPDGSNFTLKIRSTKLEDSAMYFCARVQPGANVLTFGAGSRLTVL.